A single sample is the source of the 10 T cell receptor beta chains below, sequenced in a study of siplizumab effects on memory and regulatory T cells. The protocol was immunoSEQ multiplex PCR, while the TCRdb copy is restricted to in-frame clones and leaves out a portion. The sample has some 96,000 clones, 91% seen once. The specimen was CD4+ T cells sorted from blood. Receptor source: a human donor in good health.

The V and J genes are TRBV29-1 and TRBJ1-6; weak D call: TRBD1 (6 bases). V lost 7 bases and J lost 5, with 12 bases in between. This CDR3 region has 13 residues. Germline V gene sequence: CDR1 SQVTM, CDR2 ANQGSEA. The CDR3 bases are TGCAGCGCTCTGTCAGGGGATAATTCACCCCTCCACTTT. Its translation: CSALSGDNSPLHF. The whole variable domain, filled in from reference TRBV29-1 and TRBJ1-6, reads SAVISQKPSRDICQRGTSLTIQCQVDSQVTMMFWYRQQPGQSLTLIATANQGSEATYESGFVIDKFPISRPNLTFSTLTVSNMSPEDSSIYLCSALSGDNSPLHFGNGTRLTVT.

V and J are TRBV6-1 and TRBJ1-6; tentative D call: TRBD1 (5 bases). Per germline, CDR1 MNHNS and CDR2 SASEGT. There are 13 residues in the CDR3. V shed 1 base and J shed 12 bases, with 10 bases lying between them. CDR3 nucleotides: TGTGCCAGCAGTGAAGTCTTTGGACAACCCCTCCACTTT. Protein: CASSEVFGQPLHF.

V is TRBV18 and J is TRBJ2-7; TRBD1 matches at 10 bases. V lost 8 bases to trimming and J lost 2 bases; unmatched junction nucleotides: 6. The CDR3 runs to 14 residues. Germline V gene sequence: CDR1 KGHSH, CDR2 LQKENI. The CDR3 loop reads CASAAGTGAYEQYF. CDR3 DNA sequence: TGTGCCAGCGCAGCCGGGACAGGGGCCTACGAGCAGTACTTC.

The gene calls are TRBV7-3 and TRBJ2-5, with D possibly matching TRBD2 (6 bases). The CDR3 consists of 15 residues. The V end lost 1 base, the J end lost 1 base, and 10 bases lay between the germline ends. CDR1 is SGHTA, CDR2 FQGTGA, per germline. CDR3 DNA: TGTGCCAGCAGCTTAATCGCGGGGAGCCAAGAGACCCAGTACTTC. This encodes CASSLIAGSQETQYF.

Only one count was recorded for this clone. The J gene is TRBJ2-2, the V gene TRBV27, with D perhaps matching TRBD1 (6 bases). Trimming removed 6 bases at V and 2 bases at J, with 13 bases between. The CDR3 is 15 residues long. Germline V gene lookup returns CDR1 MNHEY and CDR2 SMNVEV (reference sequence). The CDR3 DNA reads as TGTGCCAGCAGCCTGGAGGACAGCAACACCGGGGAGCTGTTTTTT. It translates to CASSLEDSNTGELFF.

This chain joins TRBV30 and TRBJ2-7; TRBD1 might be the D (5 bases). The germline V gene has CDR1 GTSNPN and CDR2 SVGIG (reference sequence). Trimming took 0 bases from V and 7 from J, leaving 13 bases between them. The CDR3 sequence is 13 residues long. The CDR3 sequence: CAWSVQVGIEQYF. In DNA form, the CDR3 reads TGTGCCTGGAGTGTACAGGTGGGGATTGAGCAGTACTTC.

The V gene is TRBV11-2, the J gene TRBJ2-7; perhaps D is TRBD1 or TRBD2 (5 bases each). Germline values: CDR1 SGHAT, CDR2 FQNNGV. This CDR3 has 16 amino acids. Trimming pared 3 bases from V and 1 base from J, leaving 16 bases between. The CDR3 protein is CASSLGDLRSSYEQYF. For the CDR3, the DNA is TGTGCCAGCAGCTTGGGGGATTTGAGAAGTTCCTACGAGCAGTACTTC.

This rearrangement joins TRBV7-2 to TRBJ2-3; TRBD2 aligns across 7 bases. The CDR3 totals 15 residues. The germline CDR1 and CDR2 sequences are SGHTA and FQGNSA. The trim removed 5 bases at V and 6 bases at J, leaving 11 bases unmatched. The CDR3 bases are TGTGCCAGCAGCAGATTGGGGGGGACCGGGGATACGCAGTATTTT. Its protein product is CASSRLGGTGDTQYF.

V gene TRBV5-6 combines with J gene TRBJ1-4; the D is unclear. V was cut by 3 bases and J by 7 bases, with 22 bases left in between. The CDR3 has 17 residues. Germline V gives CDR1 SGHDT, CDR2 YYEEEE. The CDR3 nucleotides read TGTGCCAGCAGCTCCTTAAGGCCCCTACAAGAGGGTGAAAAACTGTTTTTT. Translating it yields CASSSLRPLQEGEKLFF.

The V and J genes are TRBV13 and TRBJ1-1; D remains unclear. CDR3 length: 16 amino acids. V was cut by 1 base and J by 3 bases, with 15 bases left in between. Germline-derived CDR1 and CDR2 are PRHDT and FYEKMQ (reference sequence). CDR3 DNA: TGTGCCAGCAGCTTAGCTGCAGCGTTATCGGACACTGAAGCTTTCTTT. Its protein is CASSLAAALSDTEAFF. The whole variable domain, remainder taken from reference TRBV13 and TRBJ1-1, is AAGVIQSPRHLIKEKRETATLKCYPIPRHDTVYWYQQGPGQDPQFLISFYEKMQSDKGSIPDRFSAQQFSDYHSELNMSSLELGDSALYFCASSLAAALSDTEAFFGQGTRLTVV.